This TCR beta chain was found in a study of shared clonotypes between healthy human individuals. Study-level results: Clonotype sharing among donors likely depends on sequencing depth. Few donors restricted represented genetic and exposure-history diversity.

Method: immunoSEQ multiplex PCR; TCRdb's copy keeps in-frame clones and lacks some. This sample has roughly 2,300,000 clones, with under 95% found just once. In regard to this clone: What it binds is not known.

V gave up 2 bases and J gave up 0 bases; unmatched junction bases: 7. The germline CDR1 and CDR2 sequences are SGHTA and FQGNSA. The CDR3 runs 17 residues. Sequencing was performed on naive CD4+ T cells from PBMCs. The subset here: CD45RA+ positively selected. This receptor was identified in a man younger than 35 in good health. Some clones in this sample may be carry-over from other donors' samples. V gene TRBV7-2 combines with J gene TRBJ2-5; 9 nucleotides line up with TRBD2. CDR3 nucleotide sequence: TGTGCCAGCAGCTTATTCGGGACTAGCTGGTACCAAGAGACCCAGTACTTC. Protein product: CASSLFGTSWYQETQYF.